Listed here are 18 T cell receptor beta chains from one sample, sequenced in a study of identical twins. TCRdb re-derived calls from the 5' RACE reads in MiXCR, one entry per CDR3 protein. Of 650,000 to 800,000 distinct CDR3 sequences in the sample, over 8.5% were seen once. The same sample was also used in a study of yellow fever vaccine responses in identical twins.

Sequencing was done on a sample of PBMCs. The receptors come from a woman between 18 and 29 years old in good health.

The chain combines TRBV7-9 with TRBJ2-5; 7 nucleotides align to TRBD1. This CDR3 is built from 16 residues. The trim removed 5 bases at V and 1 base at J, leaving 10 bases unmatched. Per the germline V gene, CDR1 is SEHNR and CDR2 is FQNEAQ (reference sequence). This CDR3 reads CASSPGQTIIQETQYF. CDR3 bases: TGTGCCAGCAGCCCGGGACAGACGATTATCCAAGAGACCCAGTACTTC.

This clonotype was counted only a few times. CDR3 sequence reads: CASRDYREWETQYF. As DNA, the CDR3 is TGTGCCAGCAGGGACTATCGAGAATGGGAGACCCAGTACTTC. The J gene is TRBJ2-5, the V gene TRBV2, with D perhaps TRBD2 (6 bases). The V gene's germline CDR1 is SNHLY and CDR2 FYNNEI. CDR3 length: 14 residues. V dropped 6 bases and J dropped 5 bases, with 16 bases sitting between them. Using reference TRBV2 and TRBJ2-5 for the parts outside the CDR3, the full variable domain is EPEVTQTPSHQVTQMGQEVILRCVPISNHLYFYWYRQILGQKVEFLVSFYNNEISEKSEIFDDQFSVERPDGSNFTLKIRSTKLEDSAMYFCASRDYREWETQYFGPGTRLLVL.

This clonotype was detected ten times or more. The CDR3 nucleotides are TGTGCCAGCAGCGGATACCTCGGCGGTAGCACAGATACGCAGTATTTT. Protein sequence: CASSGYLGGSTDTQYF. The rearrangement joins TRBV7-6 to TRBJ2-3; D ambiguous. Germline-derived CDR1 and CDR2 are SGHVS and FNYEAQ. V was cut by 5 bases and J by 0 bases, with 15 bases left in between. This CDR3 spans 16 amino acids.

The table lists this clonotype with many counts. The chain couples TRBV7-3 to TRBJ2-1, with a weak D call TRBD2 (7 bases). V was trimmed by 2 bases and J by 13 bases, leaving 15 bases between them. This CDR3 is built from 13 residues. The V gene's germline CDR1 is SGHTA and CDR2 FQGTGA. Here the CDR3 DNA reads TGTGCCAGCAGCTTAGCGGGGGCGGGAGAACAGTTCTTC. Its translation is CASSLAGAGEQFF.

The V and J genes are TRBV7-9 and TRBJ2-7; tentatively, D is TRBD1 (6 bases). V gave up 5 bases and J gave up 5 bases, with 13 bases separating them. This CDR3 spans 13 amino acids. The germline CDR1 and CDR2 sequences are SEHNR and FQNEAQ (reference sequence). The CDR3 loop is CASSPGQFHEQYF. The DNA of the CDR3 is TGTGCCAGCAGCCCCGGACAGTTTCACGAGCAGTACTTC.

This rearrangement joins TRBV5-6 to TRBJ2-2; D not resolved. V was cut by 2 bases and J by 0 bases, with 8 bases left in between. The CDR3 totals 15 residues. CDR1 and CDR2 (germline): SGHDT, YYEEEE. The CDR3 is CASSFKRSNTGELFF. CDR3 nucleotides: TGTGCCAGCAGCTTTAAACGGTCGAACACCGGGGAGCTGTTTTTT.

In this sample, this clonotype turned up a few times. The chain carries TRBV12-3 or TRBV12-4 and TRBJ1-6; 7 positions match TRBD1. V was clipped by 3 bases and J by 5 bases; unmatched bases: 1. CDR3 length: 14 residues. The CDR3 spells CASSFDRDNSPLHF. The CDR3 coding sequence is TGTGCCAGCAGTTTTGACAGGGATAATTCACCCCTCCACTTT.

This clonotype was observed a few times. V is TRBV10-3 and J is TRBJ2-7; possible D gene TRBD2, 6 bases. V was trimmed by 10 bases and J by 6 bases, leaving 19 bases between them. Germline V gives CDR1 ENHRY, CDR2 SYGVKD. The CDR3 runs to 13 residues. The CDR3 region is CATEGRDGGEQYF. The CDR3 DNA is TGTGCCACTGAGGGCAGGGACGGGGGCGAGCAGTACTTC.

This clonotype was counted many times. This chain connects TRBV5-1 to TRBJ2-7; 7 bases are a match to TRBD1. The J segment lost 6 bases and the V segment lost 0 bases, leaving 9 bases of the junction unmatched. This CDR3 has 15 amino acids. Germline CDR1 SGHRS, CDR2 YFSETQ. As DNA, the CDR3 is TGCGCCAGCAGCTTGGGTCCGGGACAGAAACTCGAGCAGTACTTC. Its translation: CASSLGPGQKLEQYF.

This clonotype appeared a few times. The V and J genes are TRBV7-9 and TRBJ1-5; TRBD1 matches at 7 bases. Germline V gene lookup returns CDR1 SEHNR and CDR2 FQNEAQ (reference sequence). The CDR3 has 12 amino acids. The J segment lost 7 bases and the V segment lost 8 bases, leaving 5 bases of the junction unmatched. The CDR3 here is CASGTGAQPQHF. CDR3 nucleotides: TGTGCCAGCGGCACAGGGGCCCAGCCCCAGCATTTT.

The chain joins TRBV25-1 to TRBJ2-4, with 8 positions matching TRBD1. Germline trimming cut 8 bases from V and 11 bases from J; bases unmatched to any gene: 8. CDR1 MGHDK and CDR2 SYGVNS come from the germline V gene. The CDR3 is made up of 12 amino acids. The CDR3 loop reads CASHNGQGFQYF. In DNA, the CDR3 is TGTGCCAGCCATAACGGACAGGGCTTTCAGTACTTC.

This clonotype showed up many times. The chain carries TRBV6-2 or TRBV6-3 and TRBJ1-5; 9 positions match TRBD1. Trimming cost V 7 bases and J 3 bases; bases outside gene matches: 7. The CDR3 spans 15 residues. Germline CDR1 is MNHEY and CDR2 is SVGEGT. CDR3: CASTWRTGANQPQHF. The CDR3 DNA follows: TGTGCCAGCACCTGGAGGACAGGGGCCAATCAGCCCCAGCATTTT.

This clonotype was counted between two and nine times. The chain uses TRBV7-9 and TRBJ2-6; TRBD2 might be the D (6 bases). Germline V gives CDR1 SEHNR, CDR2 FQNEAQ (reference sequence). The CDR3 loop spans 15 amino acids. V shed 7 bases and J shed 0 bases, with 10 bases lying between them. CDR3 region: CASTRGTSGANVLTF. The CDR3 DNA reads as TGTGCCAGCACCCGGGGGACCTCTGGGGCCAACGTCCTGACTTTC. Full variable domain (outside the CDR3, taken from reference TRBV7-9 and TRBJ2-6): DTGVSQNPRHKITKRGQNVTFRCDPISEHNRLYWYRQTLGQGPEFLTYFQNEAQLEKSRLLSDRFSAERPKGSFSTLEIQRTEQGDSAMYLCASTRGTSGANVLTFGAGSRLTVL.

This clonotype was recorded a few times. The chain has TRBV30 and TRBJ2-3, with D maybe TRBD2 (5 bases). Trimming pared 5 bases from V and 3 bases from J, leaving 9 bases between. The V gene's germline CDR1 is GTSNPN and CDR2 SVGIG (reference sequence). The CDR3 has 12 amino acids. The CDR3 nucleotides are TGTGCCTGGGAAAGGAGGACAGATACGCAGTATTTT. It is translated as CAWERRTDTQYF.

This clonotype has just a few counts. The rearrangement links TRBV6-2 or TRBV6-3 to TRBJ2-3, with TRBD2 identical over 10 bases. Germline loops: CDR1 MNHEY, CDR2 SVGEGT. The V and J ends lost 2 bases and 4 bases, in that order; junction bases with no gene match: 9. The CDR3 is 17 residues long. CDR3 in DNA: TGTGCCAGCAGTTACGGTCGGCTAGCGGGAGAGCCAGATACGCAGTATTTT. Protein: CASSYGRLAGEPDTQYF.

V usage is TRBV20-1 and J usage is TRBJ2-2, with 8 nucleotides matching TRBD1. Trimming removed 6 bases from V and 4 bases from J; junction bases left unmatched: 10. Germline loops: CDR1 DFQATT, CDR2 SNEGSKA (reference sequence). This CDR3 region has 15 residues. The chain's CDR3 is CSAYPQGVGTGELFF. CDR3 sequence (DNA): TGCAGTGCCTATCCACAGGGGGTGGGCACCGGGGAGCTGTTTTTT.

This clonotype has ten or more counts. This chain joins TRBV6-2 or TRBV6-3 and TRBJ2-1, with 9 bases identical to TRBD1. With 5 bases clipped from V and 12 bases from J, the junction kept 11 bases outside the gene matches. The germline gives CDR1 MNHEY, CDR2 SVGEGT. The CDR3 has 14 amino acids. CDR3 in DNA: TGTGCCAGCAGTCGGACAGGGGAAGCTAGGGGGCAGTTCTTC. This gives the protein CASSRTGEARGQFF.

This clonotype has a handful of counts. This sequence joins TRBV15 and TRBJ2-2; 15 nucleotides align to TRBD2. Germline CDR1 and CDR2: LNHNV and YYDKDF (reference sequence). The CDR3 is made up of 17 amino acids. V trimming: 3 bases; J trimming: 4 bases; junction bases outside the gene matches: 3. CDR3 DNA sequence: TGTGCCACCAGCAGGGGGACTAGCGGGAGGTTCACCGGGGAGCTGTTTTTT. Translated, it gives CATSRGTSGRFTGELFF.